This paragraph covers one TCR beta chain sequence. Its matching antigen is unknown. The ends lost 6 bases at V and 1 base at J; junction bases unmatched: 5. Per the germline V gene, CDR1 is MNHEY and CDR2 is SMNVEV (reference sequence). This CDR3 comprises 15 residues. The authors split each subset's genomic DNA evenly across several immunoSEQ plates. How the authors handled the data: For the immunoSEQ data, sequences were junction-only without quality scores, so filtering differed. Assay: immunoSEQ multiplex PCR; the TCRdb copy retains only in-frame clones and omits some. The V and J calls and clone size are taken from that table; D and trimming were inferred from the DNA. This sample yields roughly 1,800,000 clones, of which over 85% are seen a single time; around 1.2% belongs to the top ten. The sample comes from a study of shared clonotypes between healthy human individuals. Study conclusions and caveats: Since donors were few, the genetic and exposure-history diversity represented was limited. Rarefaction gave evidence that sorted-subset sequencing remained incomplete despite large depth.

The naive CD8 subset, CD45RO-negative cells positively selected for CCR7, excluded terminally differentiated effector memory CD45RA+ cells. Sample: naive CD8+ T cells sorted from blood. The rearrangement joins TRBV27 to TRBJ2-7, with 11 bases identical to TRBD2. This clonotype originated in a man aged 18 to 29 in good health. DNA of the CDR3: TGTGCCAGCAGAGTCGGGACTAGCGGATCCTACGAGCAGTACTTC. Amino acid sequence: CASRVGTSGSYEQYF.